The 21 T cell receptor beta chains given below trace back to one sample, sequenced in a study of blood T cell repertoires in COVID-19. The assay was immunoSEQ multiplex PCR, and TCRdb's table has in-frame clones only and misses some. This table holds about 170,000 clones, roughly 80% found once. Sequencing used peripheral blood. Receptors originate from an elderly woman with acute or convalescent COVID-19.

With respect to this clone: This may come from a read error, since a much larger clone is one base off. CDR3 sequence reads: CASSPDSQETQYF. The CDR3 DNA follows: TGTGCCAGCAGCCCGGACAGCCAAGAGACCCAGTACTTC. The chain carries TRBV7-9 and TRBJ2-5; weak D call: TRBD1 (6 bases). The length of the CDR3 is 13 residues. V gave up 5 bases and J gave up 1 base, with 8 bases separating them. Germline CDR1 and CDR2: SEHNR and FQNEAQ (reference sequence).

The chain couples TRBV30 to TRBJ1-2, with no clear D. Trimming removed 0 bases from V and 1 base from J, with 6 bases in between. The CDR3 contains 13 residues. The germline V gene encodes CDR1 GTSNPN and CDR2 SVGIG (reference sequence). The CDR3 protein is CAWSVRSNYGYTF. The CDR3 DNA reads TGTGCCTGGAGTGTACGGAGTAACTATGGCTACACCTTC.

V usage is TRBV30 and J usage is TRBJ2-1; a possible D gene is TRBD2 (6 bases). Germline CDR1 GTSNPN, CDR2 SVGIG (reference sequence). CDR3 length: 12 amino acids. CDR3 sequence (DNA): TGTGGGTGGGGACTCCCCTACAATGAGCAGTTCTTC. This translates into CGWGLPYNEQFF.

The rearrangement joins TRBV7-9 to TRBJ2-7; the D gene is possibly TRBD2 (6 bases). Germline V lookup: CDR1 SEHNR, CDR2 FQNEAQ (reference sequence). V was pared by 1 base and J by 0 bases, with 10 bases between. CDR3 length equals 15 residues. CDR3 in amino acids: CASSLGGTVSYEQYF. The CDR3 DNA reads as TGTGCCAGCAGCTTAGGCGGGACGGTCTCCTACGAGCAGTACTTC.

This clone was detected only a few times. The chain has TRBV7-2 and TRBJ2-5, with 8 bases matching TRBD2. The CDR3 spans 16 residues. Germline V lookup: CDR1 SGHTA, CDR2 FQGNSA. The V gene end was trimmed by 5 bases and the J gene end by 1 base; junction bases not matched to a gene: 9. The CDR3 loop is CASSPGGGLGQETQYF. The CDR3 bases are TGTGCCAGCAGCCCCGGGGGGGGTCTGGGCCAAGAGACCCAGTACTTC.

The chain recombines TRBV2 with TRBJ1-3; 7 nucleotides align to TRBD1. J was trimmed by 2 bases and V by 3 bases; bases with no gene match: 4. Germline assignment: CDR1 SNHLY and CDR2 FYNNEI. This CDR3 has 15 residues. The CDR3: CASSDETGTGNTIYF. The CDR3 nucleotides read TGTGCCAGCAGTGACGAGACAGGGACTGGAAACACCATATATTTT.

The chain is built from TRBV27 and TRBJ2-1; 7 nucleotides agree with TRBD1. The ends lost 5 bases at V and 6 bases at J; junction bases unmatched: 4. Germline CDR1 reads MNHEY; CDR2 reads SMNVEV (reference sequence). CDR3 length: 13 residues. CDR3 sequence: CASSASGGNEQFF. DNA of the CDR3: TGTGCCAGCAGTGCTTCAGGGGGCAATGAGCAGTTCTTC.

V and J are TRBV15 and TRBJ1-2; TRBD1 matches at 7 bases. J was trimmed by 8 bases and V by 1 base; bases with no gene match: 4. Germline V gene data show CDR1 as LNHNV and CDR2 as YYDKDF (reference sequence). This CDR3 spans 13 amino acids. The CDR3 DNA is TGTGCCACCAGCAGAGGACAGGGTGTGGGCTACACCTTC. Residues: CATSRGQGVGYTF. Variable domain in full (rest from reference TRBV15 and TRBJ1-2): DAMVIQNPRYQVTQFGKPVTLSCSQTLNHNVMYWYQQKSSQAPKLLFHYYDKDFNNEADTPDNFQSRRPNTSFCFLDIRSPGLGDTAMYLCATSRGQGVGYTFGSGTRLTVV.

This chain connects TRBV11-2 to TRBJ2-5; D is unresolved. Trimming stripped 0 bases from V and 1 base from J, with 9 bases between. The V gene's germline CDR1 is SGHAT and CDR2 FQNNGV. There are 15 residues in the CDR3. The CDR3 nucleotides are TGTGCCAGCAGCTTAGATAACAGCCTCCAAGAGACCCAGTACTTC. Its protein product is CASSLDNSLQETQYF.

This clone occurred once. The chain uses TRBV6-6 and TRBJ1-6, with 10 bases that match TRBD1. CDR1 is MNHNY, CDR2 SVGAGI, per germline (reference sequence). The CDR3 totals 13 residues. CDR3 region: CGTGGVDNSPLHF. CDR3 DNA: TGTGGGACAGGGGGAGTAGATAATTCACCCCTCCACTTT.

V usage is TRBV29-1 and J usage is TRBJ2-7; D is unclear. Germline CDR1 reads SQVTM; CDR2 reads ANQGSEA. Trimming took off 0 bases at V and 5 bases at J, with 14 bases between the two ends. The CDR3 has 14 residues. CDR3 coding DNA: TGCAGCGTTGAAGATTGGGCAGCCCCCAACGAGCAGTACTTC. Its translation: CSVEDWAAPNEQYF.

This clone has only one observation. V and J are TRBV3-1 (or the pseudogene TRBV3-2) and TRBJ2-3; D may be TRBD1 (5 bases). V was shortened by 0 bases and J by 12 bases, with 13 bases between the two germline ends. The CDR3 sequence is 13 residues long. The V gene's germline CDR1 is LGHDT and CDR2 YNNKEL (reference sequence). CDR3 nucleotide sequence: TGTGCCAGCAGCCAAGATAGCACAGGTCGTCAGTATTTT. Its protein product is CASSQDSTGRQYF.

This clone has a handful of counts. The CDR3 region has the DNA TGTGCCAGCAGACCGGGACAGATATTCTACGAGCAGTACTTC. This translates into CASRPGQIFYEQYF. This chain uses TRBV7-6 with TRBJ2-7, with TRBD1 matching over 7 bases. This CDR3 contains 14 residues. After removal of 6 bases from V and 3 bases from J, the junction contained 8 bases not matched to a gene. Germline assignment: CDR1 SGHVS and CDR2 FNYEAQ.

The J gene is TRBJ1-3, the V gene TRBV7-2, with D uncertain. Germline loops: CDR1 SGHTA, CDR2 FQGNSA. V dropped 5 bases and J dropped 4 bases, with 12 bases sitting between them. The CDR3 is 14 residues long. CDR3 nucleotide sequence: TGTGCCAGCAGCCCAGGCCTTACGGGAAACACCATATATTTT. Amino acid sequence: CASSPGLTGNTIYF. The variable domain in full, with the rest retrieved from reference TRBV7-2 and TRBJ1-3, is GAGVSQSPSNKVTEKGKDVELRCDPISGHTALYWYRQSLGQGLEFLIYFQGNSAPDKSGLPSDRFSAERTGGSVSTLTIQRTQQEDSAVYLCASSPGLTGNTIYFGEGSWLTVV.

This sequence joins TRBV10-3 and TRBJ2-1; a weak D match, TRBD1 (6 bases). The length of the CDR3 is 14 residues. Germline CDR1 is ENHRY and CDR2 is SYGVKD. Trimming took off 7 bases at V and 6 bases at J, with 16 bases between the two ends. The CDR3 sequence is CAIKKRLGGNEQFF. For the CDR3, the DNA is TGTGCCATCAAAAAGCGGCTAGGGGGCAATGAGCAGTTCTTC.

V and J are TRBV30 and TRBJ1-2; no clear D gene. The CDR3 is 15 amino acids. Germline V gene data show CDR1 as GTSNPN and CDR2 as SVGIG (reference sequence). The V end was cut by 2 bases, the J end by 1 base, with 14 bases between. CDR3: CAWSIRRVNNYGYTF. The CDR3 coding sequence is TGTGCCTGGAGTATACGTCGGGTTAATAACTATGGCTACACCTTC.

The chain combines TRBV16 with TRBJ2-3; 7 bases line up with TRBD2. V was pared by 6 bases and J by 4 bases, with 10 bases of the junction left unmatched. This CDR3 has 15 amino acids. Germline-derived CDR1 and CDR2 are KGHSY and FQNENV. The CDR3 coding sequence is TGTGCCAGCAGTCGCTACTCGGGGGGTGCAGATACGCAGTATTTT. Protein sequence: CASSRYSGGADTQYF.

This chain connects TRBV30 to TRBJ2-3; tentatively, D is TRBD2 (5 bases). Germline CDR1 reads GTSNPN; CDR2 reads SVGIG (reference sequence). The length of the CDR3 is 13 residues. Trimming left V 8 bases short and J 4 bases short, with 16 bases between. The chain's CDR3 is CARTPPGADTQYF. The CDR3, as DNA: TGTGCCAGGACCCCTCCCGGGGCAGATACGCAGTATTTT.

CDR3 coding DNA: TGTGCCAGCAGTGAATTCCAGGGCGGTGGAAACACCATATATTTT. Residues: CASSEFQGGGNTIYF. The chain employs TRBV25-1 and TRBJ1-3; perhaps TRBD1 as D (5 bases). Trimming left V 1 base short and J 3 bases short, with 10 bases between. The CDR3 contains 15 residues. The germline CDR1 and CDR2 sequences are MGHDK and SYGVNS. Full variable domain (rest looked up from reference TRBV25-1 and TRBJ1-3): EADIYQTPRYLVIGTGKKITLECSQTMGHDKMYWYQQDPGMELHLIHYSYGVNSTEKGDLSSESTVSRIRTEHFPLTLESARPSHTSQYLCASSEFQGGGNTIYFGEGSWLTVV.

The chain carries TRBV21-1 and TRBJ1-5. TRBV21-1 is marked as a pseudogene. The CDR3 has 15 residues. The DNA for the CDR3 is TGTGCCAGCAGCAAAGCCGGGGGTAGCAATCAGCCCCAGCATTTT. Translation gives CASSKAGGSNQPQHF.

Written as DNA, the CDR3 is TGCGCCAGCAGCCAAGAAGTGAGACAAGAGACCCAGTACTTC. It translates to CASSQEVRQETQYF. The chain employs TRBV4-3 and TRBJ2-5; D not certain. Trimming took 0 bases from V and 2 from J, leaving 7 bases between them. The CDR3 length is 14 residues. The germline V gene has CDR1 LGHNA and CDR2 YSLEER.